This paragraph covers one T cell receptor (beta chain) sequence. A read error may explain this, as a much larger clone is one base away. This specimen comes from a study of kidney transplant recipient with SARS-CoV-2 infection. Germline-derived CDR1 and CDR2 are GTSNPN and SVGIG (reference sequence). V was shortened by 0 bases and J by 12 bases, with 15 bases between the two germline ends. This CDR3 spans 13 amino acids. One entry per CDR3 protein results from TCRdb running MiXCR on the reads. The table lists some 220,000 distinct CDR3 sequences, around 26% of them singletons. The sample here was a blood sample, taken at baseline and between days 110 and 120 from a kidney transplant recipient. The clonotype was recovered from a male patient aged 25 to 39 who had COVID-19 and was a kidney transplant recipient. The T cells may come from the graft donor. The chain recombines TRBV30 with TRBJ1-5; D remains ambiguous. CDR3 residues: CAWSVLSTRGQHF. For the CDR3, the DNA is TGTGCCTGGAGTGTTCTCAGTACAAGAGGCCAGCATTTT.